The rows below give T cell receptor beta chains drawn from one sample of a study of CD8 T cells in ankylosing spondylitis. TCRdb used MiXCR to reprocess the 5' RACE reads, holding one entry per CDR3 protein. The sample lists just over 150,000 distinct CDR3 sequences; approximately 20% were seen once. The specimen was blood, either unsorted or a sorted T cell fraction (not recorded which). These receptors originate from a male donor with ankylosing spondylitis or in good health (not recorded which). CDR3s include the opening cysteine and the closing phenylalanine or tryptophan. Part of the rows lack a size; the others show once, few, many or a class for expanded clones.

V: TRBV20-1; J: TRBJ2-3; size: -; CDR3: CSPTSAGVTDTQYF
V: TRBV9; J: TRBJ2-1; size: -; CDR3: CASTLGLAGDWNEQFF
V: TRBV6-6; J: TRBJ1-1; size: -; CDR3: CASSYSGQEAFF
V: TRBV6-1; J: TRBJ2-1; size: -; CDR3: CASSLGEQSEQFF
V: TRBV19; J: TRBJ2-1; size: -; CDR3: CASSIEGGRGARRDEQFF
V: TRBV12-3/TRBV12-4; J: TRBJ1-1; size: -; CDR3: CASSSRVNTEAFF
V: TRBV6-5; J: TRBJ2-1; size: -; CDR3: CASRPGLAGSEQFF
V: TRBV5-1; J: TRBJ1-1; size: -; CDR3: CASSLRARQRPAEAFF
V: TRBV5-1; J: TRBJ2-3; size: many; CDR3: CASSLTGPSGDTQYF
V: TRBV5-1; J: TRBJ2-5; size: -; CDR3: CASSLGDRTAETQYF
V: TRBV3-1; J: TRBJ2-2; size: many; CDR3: CASSQGRAGELFF
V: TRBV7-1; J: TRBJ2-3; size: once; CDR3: CASSSPDLHTQYF
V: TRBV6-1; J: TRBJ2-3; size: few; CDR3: CASSTGLAGGTQYF
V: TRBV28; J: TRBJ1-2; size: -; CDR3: CASSLLARGYGYTF
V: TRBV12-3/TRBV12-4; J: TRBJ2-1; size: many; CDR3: CASSPPGSSRFF
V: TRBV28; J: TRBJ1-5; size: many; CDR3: CASSQIRRGPQHF
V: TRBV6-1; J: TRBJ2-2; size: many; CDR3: CASRLGQGVGELFF
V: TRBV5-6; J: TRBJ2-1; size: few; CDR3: CASIGRTGGFEQFF
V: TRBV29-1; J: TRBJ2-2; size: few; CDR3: CSVEERGAGTGELFF
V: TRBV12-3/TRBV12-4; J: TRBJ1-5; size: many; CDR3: CASRTGPHQPQHF
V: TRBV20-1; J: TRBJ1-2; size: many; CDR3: CSARRSNYGYTF
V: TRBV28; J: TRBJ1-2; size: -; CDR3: CASSSSIRDGYTF
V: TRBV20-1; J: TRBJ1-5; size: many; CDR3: CSANPGRGNQPQHF
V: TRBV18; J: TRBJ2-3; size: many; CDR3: CASSPDITDTQYF
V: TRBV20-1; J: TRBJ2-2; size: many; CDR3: CSARDLAGVDGGELFF
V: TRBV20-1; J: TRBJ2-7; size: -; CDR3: CSAVVWSSYEQYF
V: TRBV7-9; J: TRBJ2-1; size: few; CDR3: CASSPDIDEQFF
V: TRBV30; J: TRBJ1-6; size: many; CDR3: CAWSVQSPLHF
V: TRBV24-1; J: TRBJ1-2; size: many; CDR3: CATSDGQYGYTF
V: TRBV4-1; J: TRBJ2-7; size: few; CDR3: CASSSPSGGRTYEQYF
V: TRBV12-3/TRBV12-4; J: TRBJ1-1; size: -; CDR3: CASSQMGLEAFF
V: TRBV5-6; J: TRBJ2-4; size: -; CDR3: CASAAGRQGIQYF
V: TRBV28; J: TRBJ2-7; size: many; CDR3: CASSGTGYPEQYF
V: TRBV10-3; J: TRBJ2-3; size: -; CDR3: CAISALAGSTDTQYF
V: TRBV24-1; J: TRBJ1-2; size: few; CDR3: CATSDFGHGYTF
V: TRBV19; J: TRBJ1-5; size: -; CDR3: CARPSQPQHF
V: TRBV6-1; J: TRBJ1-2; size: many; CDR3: CASSETKSYGYTF
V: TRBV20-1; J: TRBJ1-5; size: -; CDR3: CSASSGRINQPQHF
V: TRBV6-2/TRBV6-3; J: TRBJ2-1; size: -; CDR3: CASSFLELNEQFF
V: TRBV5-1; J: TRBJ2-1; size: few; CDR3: CASSLTSGRVEQFF
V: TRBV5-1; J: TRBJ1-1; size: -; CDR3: CASSPRANTEAFF
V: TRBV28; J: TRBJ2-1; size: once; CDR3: CASTPRGTSEYNEQFF
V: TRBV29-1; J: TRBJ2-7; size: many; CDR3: CSVVGNSYEQYF
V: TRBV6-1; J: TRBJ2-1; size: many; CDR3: CASTTLAGAYNEQFF
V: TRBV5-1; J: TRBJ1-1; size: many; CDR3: CASSTGQGGTEAFF